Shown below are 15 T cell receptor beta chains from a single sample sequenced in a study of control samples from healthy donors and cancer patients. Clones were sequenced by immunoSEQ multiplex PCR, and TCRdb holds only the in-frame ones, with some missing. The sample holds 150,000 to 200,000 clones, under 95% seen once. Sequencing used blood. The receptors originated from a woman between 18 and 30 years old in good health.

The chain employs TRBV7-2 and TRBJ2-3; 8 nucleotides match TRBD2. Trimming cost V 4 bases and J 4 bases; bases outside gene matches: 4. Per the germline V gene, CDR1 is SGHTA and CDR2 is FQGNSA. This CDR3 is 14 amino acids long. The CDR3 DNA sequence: TGTGCCAGCAGCTCGGGACTAGGCCCAGATACGCAGTATTTT. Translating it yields CASSSGLGPDTQYF.

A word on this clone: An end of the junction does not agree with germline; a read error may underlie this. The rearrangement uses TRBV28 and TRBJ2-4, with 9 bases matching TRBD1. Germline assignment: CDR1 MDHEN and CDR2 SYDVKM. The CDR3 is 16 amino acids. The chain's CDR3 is CASSLTGQGAENIQYF. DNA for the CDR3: TGTGCCAGCAGCCTTACGGGACAGGGAGCCGAAAACATTCAGTACTTC.

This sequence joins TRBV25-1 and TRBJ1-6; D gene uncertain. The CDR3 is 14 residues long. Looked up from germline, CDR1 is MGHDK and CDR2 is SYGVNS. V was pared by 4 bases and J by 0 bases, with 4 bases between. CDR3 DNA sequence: TGTGCCAGCAGTGCCAGCTCCTATAATTCACCCCTCCACTTT. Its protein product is CASSASSYNSPLHF. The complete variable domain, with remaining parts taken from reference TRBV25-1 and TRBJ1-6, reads EADIYQTPRYLVIGTGKKITLECSQTMGHDKMYWYQQDPGMELHLIHYSYGVNSTEKGDLSSESTVSRIRTEHFPLTLESARPSHTSQYLCASSASSYNSPLHFGNGTRLTVT.

The CDR3 region has the DNA TGTGCCAGCAGCCATAAGGGCCTAGGTGGTTCACCCCTCCACTTT. Its protein product is CASSHKGLGGSPLHF. The chain has TRBV13 and TRBJ1-6; D is unresolved. Looked up from germline, CDR1 is PRHDT and CDR2 is FYEKMQ (reference sequence). V shed 5 bases and J shed 9 bases, with 17 bases lying between them. The CDR3 has 15 amino acids.

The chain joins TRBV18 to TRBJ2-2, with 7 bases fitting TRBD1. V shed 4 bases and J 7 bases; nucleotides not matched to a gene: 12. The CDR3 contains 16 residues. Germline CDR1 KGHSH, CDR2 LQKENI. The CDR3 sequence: CASSLQRQGVGGELFF. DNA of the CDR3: TGTGCCAGCTCACTACAACGACAGGGAGTAGGCGGGGAGCTGTTTTTT.

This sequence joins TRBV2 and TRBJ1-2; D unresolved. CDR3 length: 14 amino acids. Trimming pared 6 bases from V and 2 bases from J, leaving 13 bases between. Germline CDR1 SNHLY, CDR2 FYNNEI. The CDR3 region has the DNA TGTGCCAGCAGCCTTATTGACTGGAACTATGGCTACACCTTC. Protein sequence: CASSLIDWNYGYTF.

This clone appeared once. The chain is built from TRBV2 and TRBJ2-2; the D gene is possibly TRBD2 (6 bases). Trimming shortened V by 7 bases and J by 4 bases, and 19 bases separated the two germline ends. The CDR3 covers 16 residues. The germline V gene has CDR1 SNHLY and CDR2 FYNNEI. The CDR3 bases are TGTGCCAGCACTGGAAGGACTATCGACCCCACCGGGGAGCTGTTTTTT. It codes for CASTGRTIDPTGELFF.

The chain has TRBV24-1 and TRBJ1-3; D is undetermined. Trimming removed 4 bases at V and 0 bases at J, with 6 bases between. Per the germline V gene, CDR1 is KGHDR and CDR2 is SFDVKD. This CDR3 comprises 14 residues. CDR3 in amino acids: CATSDGVSGNTIYF. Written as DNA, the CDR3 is TGTGCCACCAGTGACGGCGTCTCTGGAAACACCATATATTTT.

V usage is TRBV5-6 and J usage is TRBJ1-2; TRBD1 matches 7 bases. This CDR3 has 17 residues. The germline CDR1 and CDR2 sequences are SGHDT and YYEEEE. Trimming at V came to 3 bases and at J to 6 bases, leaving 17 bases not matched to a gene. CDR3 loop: CASSYTPGQPFRNGYTF. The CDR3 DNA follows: TGTGCCAGCAGCTATACTCCGGGACAGCCTTTTCGGAATGGCTACACCTTC.

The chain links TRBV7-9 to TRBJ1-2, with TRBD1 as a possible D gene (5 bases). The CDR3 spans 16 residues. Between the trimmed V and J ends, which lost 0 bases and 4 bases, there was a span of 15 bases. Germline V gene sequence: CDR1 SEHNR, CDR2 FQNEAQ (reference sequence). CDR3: CASSLALGPRGYGYTF. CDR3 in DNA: TGTGCCAGCAGCTTAGCCCTGGGGCCCCGGGGCTATGGCTACACCTTC.

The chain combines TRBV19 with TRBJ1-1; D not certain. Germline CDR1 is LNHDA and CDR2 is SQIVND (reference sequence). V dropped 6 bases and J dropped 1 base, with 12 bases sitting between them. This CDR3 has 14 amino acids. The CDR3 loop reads CASRVTEWNTEAFF. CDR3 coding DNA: TGTGCCAGTAGGGTTACTGAATGGAACACTGAAGCTTTCTTT.

The CDR3 sequence is CASGASGGTARQYF. In DNA form, the CDR3 reads TGTGCCAGCGGGGCTAGCGGGGGAACAGCCCGTCAGTACTTC. This chain uses TRBV6-5 with TRBJ2-4; 10 bases are a match to TRBD2. The V gene's germline CDR1 is MNHEY and CDR2 SVGAGI. There are 14 residues in the CDR3. V was clipped by 8 bases and J by 12 bases; unmatched bases: 13.

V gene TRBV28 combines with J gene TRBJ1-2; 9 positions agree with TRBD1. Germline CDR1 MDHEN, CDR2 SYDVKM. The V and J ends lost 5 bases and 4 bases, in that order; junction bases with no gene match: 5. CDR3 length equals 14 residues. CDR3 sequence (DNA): TGTGCCAGCAGTGAACCGGGACAGGGCTATGGCTACACCTTC. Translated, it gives CASSEPGQGYGYTF.

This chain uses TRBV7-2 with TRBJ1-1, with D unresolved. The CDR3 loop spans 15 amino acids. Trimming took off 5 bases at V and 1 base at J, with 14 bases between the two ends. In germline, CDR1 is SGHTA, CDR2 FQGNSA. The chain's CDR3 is CASSNGPLRNTEAFF. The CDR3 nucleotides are TGTGCCAGCAGCAATGGGCCACTCCGGAACACTGAAGCTTTCTTT.

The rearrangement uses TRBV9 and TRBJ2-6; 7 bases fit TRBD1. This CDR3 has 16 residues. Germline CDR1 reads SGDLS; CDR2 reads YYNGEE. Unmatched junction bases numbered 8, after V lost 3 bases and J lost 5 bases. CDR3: CASSALLGGWANVLTF. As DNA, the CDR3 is TGTGCCAGCAGCGCCCTCCTAGGGGGCTGGGCCAACGTCCTGACTTTC.